This T cell receptor (beta chain) was profiled in a study of resident and recirculating memory T cells in vitiligo (dated by TCRdb to the late 2010s). Background for the entire study: For TCR beta sequencing, epidermis was obtained by shave biopsy from two lesional and two nonlesional sites, and PBMCs were also collected, from each of 3 stable vitiligo patients. The goal of the human TCR beta sequencing was to check whether lesional vitiligo skin contained specific clones that differed from the clones found in nonlesional skin and blood. Without cell sorting, samples were homogenized immediately before genomic DNA was extracted using the Qiagen DNeasy Blood & Tissue Kit.

As for this clone: Its antigen has not been determined. Base qualities were left out, and no much larger clone turns up one base away.

TCR beta chains were amplified from genomic DNA using the immunoSEQ hsTCRB kit. The immunoSEQ service ran the sequencing of the TCR beta libraries on an Illumina MiSeq instrument. Regarding the original processing steps: Analysis of the repertoire data was performed with the immunoSEQ Analyzer. The source is immuneACCESS, and TCRdb retained only in-frame sequences with V and J called. Part of the clones is not carried over; for the studies checked, unresolved V genes explain less than half of this, and the remainder is unexplained. V and J calls and clone size are those listed in that table; D and trimming were worked out from the DNA. For this sample there are 70,000 to 75,000 clones; approximately 91% appear just once. The ten biggest clones cover less than 5.5% of the sample. From the cysteine through the phenylalanine, the CDR3 covers 14 amino acids. The DNA shown is the 42-base CDR3, in frame from base 1. V is cut by 7 bases and J by 5 bases, and the space between the germline ends is 15 bases. Reading the germline V gene gives CDR1 SNHLY and CDR2 FYNNEI.

Broad study findings and their caveats: TCR sequences were not shared across biopsy sites or across patients, which suggests that different T cell clones infiltrate different lesions, a pattern described as private specificity. No unique dominant TCR clone was detected, and variation in clonality was observed among vitiligo lesions. Overlap and correlation analysis showed no significant repertoire overlap between biopsies except for each lesion with itself, even within a single patient. Mechanistic studies in the future are needed to assess how much the detected T cell clones and the human Trm pools versus Tcm pools each contribute.

Stable vitiligo was defined as no change in lesions over the previous 6 months. For classification as stable, the absence of confetti depigmentation, a clinical sign of active vitiligo, was additionally required. Anyone who had been treated within the previous three months was excluded from the study. PBMCs were isolated from heparinized blood by Ficoll density gradient centrifugation and were subsequently flash-frozen. What was sequenced was blood. The source is a male donor with vitiligo. The chain joins TRBV2 to TRBJ1-5; a weak D assignment points to TRBD1 (5 bases agree). The encoded CDR3 is CASTGLVSDQPQHF. The sequenced DNA is TGTGCCAGCACAGGGTTGGTAAGTGATCAGCCCCAGCATTTT.